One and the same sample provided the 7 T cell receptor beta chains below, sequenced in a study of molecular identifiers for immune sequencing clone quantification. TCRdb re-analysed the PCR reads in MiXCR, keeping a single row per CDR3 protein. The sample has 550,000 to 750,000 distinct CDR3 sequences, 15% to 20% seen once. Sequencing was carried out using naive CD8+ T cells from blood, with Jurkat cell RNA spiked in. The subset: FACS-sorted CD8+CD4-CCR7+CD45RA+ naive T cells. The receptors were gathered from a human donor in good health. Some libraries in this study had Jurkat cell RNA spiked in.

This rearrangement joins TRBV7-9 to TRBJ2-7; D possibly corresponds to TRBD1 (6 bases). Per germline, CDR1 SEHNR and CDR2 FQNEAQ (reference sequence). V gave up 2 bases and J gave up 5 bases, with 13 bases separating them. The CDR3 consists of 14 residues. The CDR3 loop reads CASSLQGPTDEQYF. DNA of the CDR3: TGTGCCAGCAGCTTACAGGGGCCGACGGACGAGCAGTACTTC.

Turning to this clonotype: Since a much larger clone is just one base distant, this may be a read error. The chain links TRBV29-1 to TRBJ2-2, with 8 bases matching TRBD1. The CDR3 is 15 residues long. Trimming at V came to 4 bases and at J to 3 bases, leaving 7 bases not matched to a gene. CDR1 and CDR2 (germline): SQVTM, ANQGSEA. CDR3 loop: CSVVGQGQDTGELFF. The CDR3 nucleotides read TGCAGCGTTGTTGGACAGGGACAGGACACCGGGGAGCTGTTTTTT.

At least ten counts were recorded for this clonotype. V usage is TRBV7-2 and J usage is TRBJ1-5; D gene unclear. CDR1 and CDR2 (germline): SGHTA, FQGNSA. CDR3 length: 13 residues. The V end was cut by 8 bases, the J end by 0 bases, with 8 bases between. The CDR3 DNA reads TGTGCCAGCTCTTTGCATAGCAATCAGCCCCAGCATTTT. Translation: CASSLHSNQPQHF. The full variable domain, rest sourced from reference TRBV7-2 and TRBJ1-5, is GAGVSQSPSNKVTEKGKDVELRCDPISGHTALYWYRQSLGQGLEFLIYFQGNSAPDKSGLPSDRFSAERTGGSVSTLTIQRTQQEDSAVYLCASSLHSNQPQHFGDGTRLSIL.

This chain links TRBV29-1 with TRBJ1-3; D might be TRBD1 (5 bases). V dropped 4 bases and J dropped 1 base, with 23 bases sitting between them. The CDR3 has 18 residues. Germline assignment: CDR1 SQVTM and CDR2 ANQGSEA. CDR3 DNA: TGCAGCGTTGGGGGCGTTGACCTGATAAGTGGGTCTGGAAACACCATATATTTT. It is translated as CSVGGVDLISGSGNTIYF.

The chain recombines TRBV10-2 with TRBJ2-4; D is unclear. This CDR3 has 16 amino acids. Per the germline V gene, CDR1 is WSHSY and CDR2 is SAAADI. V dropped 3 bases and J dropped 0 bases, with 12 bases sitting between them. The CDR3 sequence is CASSDGVGLAKNIQYF. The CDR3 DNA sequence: TGCGCCAGCAGTGATGGGGTCGGTTTAGCCAAAAACATTCAGTACTTC.

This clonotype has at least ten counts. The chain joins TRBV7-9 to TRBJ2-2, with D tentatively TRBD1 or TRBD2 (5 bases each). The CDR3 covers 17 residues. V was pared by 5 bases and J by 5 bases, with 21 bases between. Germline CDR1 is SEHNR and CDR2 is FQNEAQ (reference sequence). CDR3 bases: TGTGCCAGCAGCCCAGGGACCGTGCAATGGGGTACCGGGGAGCTGTTTTTT. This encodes CASSPGTVQWGTGELFF. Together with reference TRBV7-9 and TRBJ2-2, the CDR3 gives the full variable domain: DTGVSQNPRHKITKRGQNVTFRCDPISEHNRLYWYRQTLGQGPEFLTYFQNEAQLEKSRLLSDRFSAERPKGSFSTLEIQRTEQGDSAMYLCASSPGTVQWGTGELFFGEGSRLTVL.

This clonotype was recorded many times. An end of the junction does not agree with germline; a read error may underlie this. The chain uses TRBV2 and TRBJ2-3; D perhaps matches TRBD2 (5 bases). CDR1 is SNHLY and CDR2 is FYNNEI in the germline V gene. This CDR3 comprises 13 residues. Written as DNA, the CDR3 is TGTGCCAGCAGTGTTGGACTTACAGCTACGCAGTATTTT. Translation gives CASSVGLTATQYF.